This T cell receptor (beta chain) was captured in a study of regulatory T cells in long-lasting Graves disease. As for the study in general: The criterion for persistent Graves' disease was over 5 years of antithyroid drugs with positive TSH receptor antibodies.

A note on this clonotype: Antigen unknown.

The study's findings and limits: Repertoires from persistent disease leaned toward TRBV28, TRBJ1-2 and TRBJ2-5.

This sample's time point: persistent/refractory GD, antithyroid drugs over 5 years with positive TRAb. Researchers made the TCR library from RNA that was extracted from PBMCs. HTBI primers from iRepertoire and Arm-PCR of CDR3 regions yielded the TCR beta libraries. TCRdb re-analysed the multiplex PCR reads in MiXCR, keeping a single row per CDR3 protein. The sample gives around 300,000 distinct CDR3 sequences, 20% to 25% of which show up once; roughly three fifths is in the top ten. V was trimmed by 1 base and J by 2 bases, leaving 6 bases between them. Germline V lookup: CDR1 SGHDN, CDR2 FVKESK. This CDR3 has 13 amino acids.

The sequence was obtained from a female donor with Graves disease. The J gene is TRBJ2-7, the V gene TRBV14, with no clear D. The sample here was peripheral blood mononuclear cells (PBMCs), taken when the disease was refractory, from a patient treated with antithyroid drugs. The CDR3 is CASSQGLTYEQYF. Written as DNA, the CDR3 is TGTGCCAGCAGCCAAGGGTTGACCTACGAGCAGTACTTC.